A selection of T cell receptor beta chains follows, all from one sample in a study of T cells expressing NK-cell markers. Reanalyzing the 5' RACE reads, TCRdb keeps one entry per CDR3 protein, without DNA. The sample spans about 460,000 distinct CDR3 sequences; the ten largest clones claim more than 1.4%. Input material: blood T cells: a sorted CD56 or NKG2C T cell subset, CD4+ or CD8+ T cells, or bulk PBMC T cells (not recorded which). Receptors originate from a woman aged 50 to 60 in good health. Each CDR3 is given with its conserved first and last residue.

J | V | CDR3
TRBJ1-1 | TRBV27 | CASSPYRGIISTEAFF
TRBJ2-1 | TRBV20-1 | CSARLASAEFF
TRBJ2-1 | TRBV5-1 | CASSVDGARTDSYNEQFF
TRBJ2-7 | TRBV5-1 | CASTSSGQGGTAEQYF
TRBJ2-2 | TRBV20-1 | CSAMPGDRNTGELFF
TRBJ2-3 | TRBV5-1 | CASSLALSARGTDTQYF
TRBJ2-5 | TRBV9 | CASSVAPRAQETQYF
TRBJ1-6 | TRBV20-1 | CSAVDRVNSPLHF
TRBJ2-3 | TRBV20-1 | CSARDPLAPQYF
TRBJ1-1 | TRBV28 | CASRAGSNVNTEAFF
TRBJ2-5 | TRBV3-1 | CASSHGGNRETQYF
TRBJ2-1 | TRBV12-3/TRBV12-4 | CASSVAGQGVNEQFF
TRBJ2-5 | TRBV11-1 | CASSLTRTGAQKTQYF
TRBJ1-2 | TRBV7-9 | CASSSTKPSQGGYGYTF
TRBJ2-1 | TRBV11-2 | CASSSLAGEYEQFF
TRBJ2-2 | TRBV5-1 | CASSLVGTVTGELFF
TRBJ2-1 | TRBV2 | CASSPGREQFF
TRBJ2-2 | TRBV5-5 | CASSFIVGGELFF
TRBJ2-7 | TRBV12-3/TRBV12-4 | CASRLPGRPYEQYF
TRBJ2-2 | TRBV7-2 | CASSLNPAGVTGELFF
TRBJ1-2 | TRBV3-1 | CASSTWRDRIYGYTF
TRBJ1-3 | TRBV3-1 | CASSHKSTGVSGNTIYF
TRBJ2-1 | TRBV20-1 | CSARSPKGFRDREFF
TRBJ2-5 | TRBV25-1 | CASSEPDRYQETQYF
TRBJ2-5 | TRBV6-5 | CASSYSTGGRETQYF
TRBJ2-2 | TRBV5-1 | CASSFFAGEWLFF
TRBJ2-1 | TRBV12-3/TRBV12-4 | CAPDIAGSYNEQFF
TRBJ2-1 | TRBV19 | CASSIGVGRLDEQFF
TRBJ1-6 | TRBV11-3 | CASSYRGRGPGRRNSPLHF
TRBJ2-1 | TRBV4-1 | CASSRGRFLNEQFF
TRBJ2-3 | TRBV27 | CASSLGLVADTQYF
TRBJ2-5 | TRBV12-3/TRBV12-4 | CASNRGSGLETQYF
TRBJ1-1 | TRBV29-1 | CSVATGGNTEAFF
TRBJ2-1 | TRBV19 | CASSIDLSSGQQFF
TRBJ2-5 | TRBV28 | CASSRGTDTKSWTQYF
TRBJ2-5 | TRBV20-1 | CSARDWTQETQYF
TRBJ2-7 | TRBV12-3/TRBV12-4 | CASSLTAYEQYF
TRBJ2-2 | TRBV12-3/TRBV12-4 | CASSLLQGVAGELFF
TRBJ2-1 | TRBV10-3 | CANSPSLAPSGEQFF
TRBJ2-3 | TRBV7-6 | CASSLALRGSDTQYF
TRBJ2-5 | TRBV5-6 | CASSLVTSQETQYF
TRBJ2-5 | TRBV5-1 | CASWGAEETQYF
TRBJ2-3 | TRBV4-2 | CASSQEGASTDTQYF
TRBJ1-5 | TRBV7-8 | CASSLVLGGDQPQHF
TRBJ2-1 | TRBV30 | CAWGFQGTYNEQFF
TRBJ2-2 | TRBV27 | CASSSAPTGELFF
TRBJ2-1 | TRBV5-1 | CASGFQLRGQFF